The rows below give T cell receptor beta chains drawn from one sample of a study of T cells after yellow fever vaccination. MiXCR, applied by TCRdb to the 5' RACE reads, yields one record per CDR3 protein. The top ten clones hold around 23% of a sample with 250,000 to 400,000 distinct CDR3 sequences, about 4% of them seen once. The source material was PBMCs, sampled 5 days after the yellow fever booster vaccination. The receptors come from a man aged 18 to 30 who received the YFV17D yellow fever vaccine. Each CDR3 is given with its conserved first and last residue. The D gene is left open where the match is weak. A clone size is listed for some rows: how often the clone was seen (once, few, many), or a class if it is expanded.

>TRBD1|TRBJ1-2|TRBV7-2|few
CASSPDRGRDGYTF
TGTGCCAGCAGCCCAGACAGGGGGCGGGATGGCTACACCTTC
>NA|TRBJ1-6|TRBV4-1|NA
CASSQRTDRGNSPLHF
TGCGCCAGCAGCCAAAGAACAGACAGAGGTAATTCACCCCTCCACTTT
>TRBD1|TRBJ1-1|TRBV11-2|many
CASSLVPRGQAFF
TGTGCCAGCAGCTTAGTCCCCAGGGGGCAAGCTTTCTTT
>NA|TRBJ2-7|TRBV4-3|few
CASSQDPDSAYGAYEQYF
TGCGCCAGCAGCCAAGACCCGGACAGTGCCTACGGGGCCTACGAGCAGTACTTC
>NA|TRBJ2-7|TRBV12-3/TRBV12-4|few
CASGLARYEQYF
TGTGCCAGCGGTCTGGCCCGCTACGAGCAGTACTTC
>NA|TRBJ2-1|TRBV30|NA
CAWSVTHNEQFF
TGTGCCTGGAGTGTCACCCACAATGAGCAGTTCTTC
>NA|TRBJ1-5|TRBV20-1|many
CSAREGETGNQPQHF
TGCAGTGCTAGAGAAGGGGAAACCGGCAATCAGCCCCAGCATTTT
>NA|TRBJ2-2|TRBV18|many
CASSPRQLTGELFF
TGTGCCAGCTCACCACGACAGCTCACCGGGGAGCTGTTTTTT
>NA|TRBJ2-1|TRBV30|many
CAWSVQINEQFF
TGTGCCTGGAGTGTACAGATCAATGAGCAGTTCTTC
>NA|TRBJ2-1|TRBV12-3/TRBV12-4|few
CASSFAVGLPEQFF
TGTGCCAGCAGTTTCGCAGTCGGGCTTCCTGAGCAGTTCTTC
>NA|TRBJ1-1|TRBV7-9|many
CASSYGSGNTEAFF
TGTGCCAGCAGCTACGGTTCGGGTAACACTGAAGCTTTCTTT
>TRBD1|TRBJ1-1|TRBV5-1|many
CASSDRAEEAFF
TGCGCCAGCAGCGACAGGGCCGAGGAAGCTTTCTTT
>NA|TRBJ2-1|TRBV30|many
CAWSVAQAPFF
TGTGCCTGGAGTGTTGCCCAGGCCCCGTTCTTC
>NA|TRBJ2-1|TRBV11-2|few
CASIDGTDLYNEQFF
TGTGCCAGCATCGACGGGACGGACCTTTACAATGAGCAGTTCTTC
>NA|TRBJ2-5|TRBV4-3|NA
CASSQRRGTQETQYF
TGCGCCAGCAGCCAAAGGCGGGGAACCCAAGAGACCCAGTACTTC
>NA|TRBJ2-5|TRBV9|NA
CASSGRADSQETQYF
TGTGCCAGCAGCGGGCGGGCGGACAGCCAAGAGACCCAGTACTTC
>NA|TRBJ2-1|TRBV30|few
CAWTEGYNEQFF
TGTGCCTGGACCGAGGGATACAATGAGCAGTTCTTC
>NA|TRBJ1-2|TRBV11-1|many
CASSLTTDSYGYTF
TGTGCCAGCAGCCTAACGACAGACTCCTATGGCTACACCTTC
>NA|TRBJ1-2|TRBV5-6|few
CASSLLYTPDGYTF
TGTGCCAGCAGCTTGCTCTACACCCCGGATGGCTACACCTTC
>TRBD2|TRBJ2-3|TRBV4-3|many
CASSQEPQRGGPSGTDTQYF
TGCGCCAGCAGCCAAGAACCGCAGCGGGGGGGCCCTAGTGGCACAGATACGCAGTATTTT
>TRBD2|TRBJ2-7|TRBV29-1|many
CSAAQAGGFYEQYF
TGCAGCGCCGCCCAAGCGGGGGGTTTCTACGAGCAGTACTTC
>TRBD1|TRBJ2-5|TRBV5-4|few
CASSGQGQETQYF
TGTGCCAGCAGTGGACAGGGACAAGAGACCCAGTACTTC
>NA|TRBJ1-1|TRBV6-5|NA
CASSMSEDEAFF
TGTGCCAGCAGTATGAGCGAAGATGAAGCTTTCTTT
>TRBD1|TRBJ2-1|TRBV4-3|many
CASSPFDRGDDNEQFF
TGCGCCAGCAGCCCATTTGACAGGGGGGATGACAATGAGCAGTTCTTC
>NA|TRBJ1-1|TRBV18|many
CASSPRVGGENTEAFF
TGTGCCAGCTCACCAAGGGTAGGCGGCGAGAACACTGAAGCTTTCTTT
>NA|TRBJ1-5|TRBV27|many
CASRPPGQPQHF
TGTGCCAGCAGACCCCCAGGTCAGCCCCAGCATTTT
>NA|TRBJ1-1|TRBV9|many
CASSVGGTGGLEIMNTEAFF
TGTGCCAGCAGCGTAGGAGGCACCGGGGGCCTGGAAATCATGAACACTGAAGCTTTCTTT
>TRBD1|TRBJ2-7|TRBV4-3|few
CASSRDRDLYEQYF
TGCGCCAGCAGCCGGGACAGGGATCTCTACGAGCAGTACTTC
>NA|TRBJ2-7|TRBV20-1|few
CSARDSQGHYEQYF
TGCAGTGCTAGAGATTCCCAGGGGCACTACGAGCAGTACTTC
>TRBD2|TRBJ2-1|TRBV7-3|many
CASSLTFTSGTNEQFF
TGTGCCAGCAGCTTAACGTTTACTAGCGGGACGAATGAGCAGTTCTTC
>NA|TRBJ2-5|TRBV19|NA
CASRARRGQETQYF
TGTGCCAGTAGAGCGCGCAGGGGCCAAGAGACCCAGTACTTC
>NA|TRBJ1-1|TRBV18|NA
CASSPVWRQPYTEAFF
TGTGCCAGCTCACCGGTATGGCGGCAGCCCTACACTGAAGCTTTCTTT
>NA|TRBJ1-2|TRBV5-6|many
CASRGSNYGYTF
TGTGCCAGTAGGGGCAGTAACTATGGCTACACCTTC
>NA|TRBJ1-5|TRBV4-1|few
CASSQAVHQPQHF
TGCGCCAGCAGCCAGGCGGTACATCAGCCCCAGCATTTT
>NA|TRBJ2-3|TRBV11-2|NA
CASSPRREDTQYF
TGTGCCAGCAGCCCCCGACGGGAAGATACGCAGTATTTT
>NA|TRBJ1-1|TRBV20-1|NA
CSAISSGAMNTEAFF
TGCAGTGCCATCAGTTCCGGGGCCATGAACACTGAAGCTTTCTTT
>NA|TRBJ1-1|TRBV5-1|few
CASSLNRDLGTEAFF
TGCGCCAGCAGCTTAAACAGGGATTTGGGCACTGAAGCTTTCTTT
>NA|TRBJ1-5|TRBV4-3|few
CASSQERPLNRPGQPQHF
TGCGCCAGCAGCCAAGAAAGGCCCCTGAACAGGCCAGGTCAGCCCCAGCATTTT
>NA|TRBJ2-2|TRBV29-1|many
CSVLRLAGELFF
TGCAGCGTCCTACGCCTGGCCGGGGAGCTGTTTTTT